This entry features one T cell receptor (beta chain) sequence. Its antigen is still unknown. The data are from a study of blood T cells in healthy people across ages. Overall study findings and caveats: While age rose, TCR beta diversity per million T cells dropped in a roughly linear way. With donor CMV status unknown, expanded clonotype changes were possibly confounded.

V was pared by 3 bases and J by 12 bases, with 17 bases between. The germline gives CDR1 SQVTM, CDR2 ANQGSEA. CDR3 length: 12 amino acids. The authors ran a second PCR of 7 to 11 cycles using a sample-barcoded 5' primer and a J-beta primer mix. MiXCR, applied by TCRdb to the 5' RACE reads, yields one record per CDR3 protein. Of more than 500,000 distinct CDR3 sequences listed, 27% are singletons. The V call is TRBV29-1, the J call TRBJ1-1; tentative D call: TRBD1 (5 bases). This clonotype was obtained from a woman in her seventies in good health. Sequenced: blood. Written as DNA, the CDR3 is TGCAGCGTTGAGGCCGGGACGGAGTTCTCTTTCTTT. Its translation is CSVEAGTEFSFF.